Below, 17 T cell receptor beta chains from the same sample are listed, as sequenced in a study of T cells after yellow fever vaccination. TCRdb recomputed calls from the 5' RACE reads with MiXCR, one row per CDR3 protein. The sample yields some 400,000 distinct CDR3 sequences, about 19% seen once. This sample comprised PBMCs, obtained before the yellow fever booster vaccination. The receptors were gathered from a man aged 18 to 29 who received the YFV17D yellow fever vaccine.

This chain joins TRBV20-1 and TRBJ2-7; 7 positions match TRBD1. Germline CDR1 reads DFQATT; CDR2 reads SNEGSKA (reference sequence). The junction had 8 bases not matched to a gene; V was cut back by 1 base and J by 2 bases. This CDR3 spans 15 amino acids. The CDR3 region is CSARGIEDRPYEQYF. The CDR3 DNA follows: TGCAGTGCTAGAGGAATAGAGGACAGGCCCTACGAGCAGTACTTC.

DNA of the CDR3: TGCGCCAGCAACCACGTCGGGGGGGAGTACGAGCAGTACTTC. It is translated as CASNHVGGEYEQYF. The chain joins TRBV5-1 to TRBJ2-7; TRBD2 agrees at 8 bases. Germline V gene lookup returns CDR1 SGHRS and CDR2 YFSETQ. There are 14 residues in the CDR3. V lost 6 bases and J lost 4; bases outside the gene matches: 9.

The chain couples TRBV15 to TRBJ1-1, with D unresolved. V was pared by 0 bases and J by 4 bases, with 12 bases between. The germline CDR1 and CDR2 sequences are LNHNV and YYDKDF (reference sequence). The CDR3 sequence is 15 residues long. The CDR3 loop reads CATSRDLGGSTEAFF. CDR3 nucleotides: TGTGCCACCAGCAGAGATCTCGGAGGGAGCACTGAAGCTTTCTTT. Full variable domain (missing parts from reference TRBV15 and TRBJ1-1): DAMVIQNPRYQVTQFGKPVTLSCSQTLNHNVMYWYQQKSSQAPKLLFHYYDKDFNNEADTPDNFQSRRPNTSFCFLDIRSPGLGDTAMYLCATSRDLGGSTEAFFGQGTRLTVV.

The rearrangement links TRBV6-1 to TRBJ1-6; perhaps TRBD1 as D (5 bases). V lost 8 bases and J 11 bases, leaving 13 bases between the germline ends. CDR1 is MNHNS, CDR2 SASEGT, per germline. CDR3 length: 12 residues. CDR3 region: CASGGEGPPLHF. Written as DNA, the CDR3 is TGTGCCAGCGGAGGGGAGGGACCACCCCTCCACTTT.

V gene TRBV6-1 combines with J gene TRBJ2-3; TRBD1 matches 12 bases. CDR3 length: 19 amino acids. In germline, CDR1 is MNHNS, CDR2 SASEGT. Unmatched junction bases numbered 7, after V lost 0 bases and J lost 0 bases. CDR3 coding DNA: TGTGCCAGCAGTGAAGCGTCCCGGGACAGGGGGCGAAGCACAGATACGCAGTATTTT. Translated, it gives CASSEASRDRGRSTDTQYF.

V and J are TRBV29-1 and TRBJ1-4; possibly TRBD1 for D (5 bases). V lost 4 bases to trimming and J lost 5 bases, with 11 bases between them. Germline V gives CDR1 SQVTM, CDR2 ANQGSEA. There are 13 residues in the CDR3. The CDR3 protein is CSVVDRGNEKLFF. The CDR3 nucleotides read TGCAGCGTTGTAGACAGAGGGAATGAAAAACTGTTTTTT.

This clonotype turned up a few times. J is TRBJ2-3 and V is TRBV24-1, with D perhaps TRBD2 (5 bases). This CDR3 is built from 16 residues. CDR1 KGHDR and CDR2 SFDVKD come from the germline V gene. V was trimmed by 4 bases and J by 3 bases, leaving 16 bases between them. CDR3 bases: TGTGCCACCAGTGACCGACGGGGAATTGGGACAGATACGCAGTATTTT. Translation: CATSDRRGIGTDTQYF.

This chain joins TRBV6-5 and TRBJ1-2; D is perhaps TRBD1 (6 bases). Trimming cost V 8 bases and J 2 bases, with 18 bases left between them. Germline V gene data show CDR1 as MNHEY and CDR2 as SVGAGI. The CDR3 runs to 15 residues. For the CDR3, the DNA is TGTGCCAGCTACCAGATTGGGGGCAGGAACTATGGCTACACCTTC. It specifies CASYQIGGRNYGYTF.

This clonotype came up a few times. The chain has TRBV7-9 and TRBJ2-1, with TRBD1 matching 8 bases. Germline V gene data show CDR1 as SEHNR and CDR2 as FQNEAQ (reference sequence). The CDR3 contains 13 residues. Trimming removed 4 bases from V and 6 bases from J; junction bases left unmatched: 2. CDR3: CASSSTGGNEQFF. The CDR3 DNA is TGTGCCAGCAGCTCAACAGGGGGCAATGAGCAGTTCTTC.

This clonotype was counted between two and nine times. V gene TRBV27 combines with J gene TRBJ2-3; the D gene is possibly TRBD1 (5 bases). Germline V gene lookup returns CDR1 MNHEY and CDR2 SMNVEV (reference sequence). The CDR3 totals 12 residues. V lost 8 bases and J lost 10, with 16 bases in between. The CDR3 region has the DNA TGTGCCAGCTGGGATAGGGGCTTGCCGCAGTATTTT. It translates to CASWDRGLPQYF.

The V gene is TRBV4-2, the J gene TRBJ1-1; D might be TRBD1 (6 bases). V lost 0 bases to trimming and J lost 5 bases, with 10 bases between them. Germline CDR1 reads LGHNA; CDR2 reads YNFKEQ. There are 14 residues in the CDR3. DNA of the CDR3: TGTGCCAGCAGCCAAGAGGTAGGGGGAACTGAAGCTTTCTTT. It yields the protein CASSQEVGGTEAFF.

The chain recombines TRBV7-2 with TRBJ2-2; perhaps TRBD1 as D (5 bases). CDR3 size: 16 residues. The germline CDR1 and CDR2 sequences are SGHTA and FQGNSA. Trimming pared 0 bases from V and 0 bases from J, leaving 8 bases between. The DNA of the CDR3 is TGTGCCAGCAGCTTAGCGCGCAGGGCGAACACCGGGGAGCTGTTTTTT. This gives the protein CASSLARRANTGELFF.

Here the CDR3 reads CASSWSTEAFF. CDR3 coding DNA: TGTGCCAGCTCCTGGAGCACTGAAGCTTTCTTT. The V call is TRBV18, the J call TRBJ1-1, with D hard to call. The V end lost 6 bases, the J end lost 4 bases, and 6 bases lay between the germline ends. The CDR3 has 11 residues. Germline V CDR1 and CDR2: KGHSH, LQKENI. The entire variable domain, with the rest obtained from reference TRBV18 and TRBJ1-1, is as follows: NAGVMQNPRHLVRRRGQEARLRCSPMKGHSHVYWYRQLPEEGLKFMVYLQKENIIDESGMPKERFSAEFPKEGPSILRIQQVVRGDSAAYFCASSWSTEAFFGQGTRLTVV.

The chain combines TRBV7-2 with TRBJ2-1; perhaps TRBD1 as D (5 bases). Germline assignment: CDR1 SGHTA and CDR2 FQGNSA. V was pared by 4 bases and J by 10 bases, with 11 bases between. The CDR3 totals 12 residues. The CDR3 protein is CASSSGFGEQFF. The CDR3 nucleotides are TGTGCCAGCAGCTCAGGGTTTGGCGAGCAGTTCTTC.

This chain links TRBV5-1 with TRBJ2-5; D gene uncertain. Per germline, CDR1 SGHRS and CDR2 YFSETQ. CDR3 length equals 13 residues. Trimming removed 0 bases from V and 5 bases from J, with 8 bases in between. The CDR3 reads CASSLVRWETQYF. The CDR3 coding sequence is TGCGCCAGCAGCTTGGTGCGCTGGGAGACCCAGTACTTC. Full variable domain (outside the CDR3, taken from reference TRBV5-1 and TRBJ2-5): KAGVTQTPRYLIKTRGQQVTLSCSPISGHRSVSWYQQTPGQGLQFLFEYFSETQRNKGNFPGRFSGRQFSNSRSEMNVSTLELGDSALYLCASSLVRWETQYFGPGTRLLVL.

This clonotype was seen a few times. This chain uses TRBV9 with TRBJ2-5; D uncertain. Trimming shortened V by 0 bases and J by 4 bases, and 7 bases separated the two germline ends. The CDR3 has 13 residues. Germline CDR1 SGDLS, CDR2 YYNGEE. This CDR3 is CASSVEGSETQYF. CDR3 bases: TGTGCCAGCAGCGTAGAAGGGTCAGAGACCCAGTACTTC. The full variable domain, in which reference TRBV9 and TRBJ2-5 provide the parts outside the CDR3, is DSGVTQTPKHLITATGQRVTLRCSPRSGDLSVYWYQQSLDQGLQFLIQYYNGEERAKGNILERFSAQQFPDLHSELNLSSLELGDSALYFCASSVEGSETQYFGPGTRLLVL.

The rearrangement uses TRBV9 and TRBJ1-6; TRBD1 might be the D (5 bases). V was cut by 0 bases and J by 0 bases, with 10 bases left in between. This CDR3 region has 17 residues. Germline CDR1 reads SGDLS; CDR2 reads YYNGEE. CDR3 DNA sequence: TGTGCCAGCAGCGTAGCACAGGAGAGCTCCTATAATTCACCCCTCCACTTT. As protein: CASSVAQESSYNSPLHF.